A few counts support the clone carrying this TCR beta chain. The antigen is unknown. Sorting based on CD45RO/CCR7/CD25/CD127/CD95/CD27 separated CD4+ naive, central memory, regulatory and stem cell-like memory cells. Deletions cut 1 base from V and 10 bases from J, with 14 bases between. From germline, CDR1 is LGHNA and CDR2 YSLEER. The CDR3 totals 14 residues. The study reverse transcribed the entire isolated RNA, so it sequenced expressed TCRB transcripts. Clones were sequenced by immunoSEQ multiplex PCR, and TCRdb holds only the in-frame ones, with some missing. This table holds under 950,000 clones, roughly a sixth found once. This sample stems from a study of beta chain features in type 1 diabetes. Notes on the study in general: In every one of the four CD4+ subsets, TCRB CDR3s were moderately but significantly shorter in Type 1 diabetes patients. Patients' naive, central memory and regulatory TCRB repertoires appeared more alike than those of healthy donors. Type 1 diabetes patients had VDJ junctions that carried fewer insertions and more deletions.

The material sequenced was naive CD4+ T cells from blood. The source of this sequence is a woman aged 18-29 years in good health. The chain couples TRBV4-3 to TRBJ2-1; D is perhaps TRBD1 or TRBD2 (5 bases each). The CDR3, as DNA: TGCGCCAGCAGCCAAGGCCTGCGGTGGGGGGAGCAGTTCTTC. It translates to CASSQGLRWGEQFF.